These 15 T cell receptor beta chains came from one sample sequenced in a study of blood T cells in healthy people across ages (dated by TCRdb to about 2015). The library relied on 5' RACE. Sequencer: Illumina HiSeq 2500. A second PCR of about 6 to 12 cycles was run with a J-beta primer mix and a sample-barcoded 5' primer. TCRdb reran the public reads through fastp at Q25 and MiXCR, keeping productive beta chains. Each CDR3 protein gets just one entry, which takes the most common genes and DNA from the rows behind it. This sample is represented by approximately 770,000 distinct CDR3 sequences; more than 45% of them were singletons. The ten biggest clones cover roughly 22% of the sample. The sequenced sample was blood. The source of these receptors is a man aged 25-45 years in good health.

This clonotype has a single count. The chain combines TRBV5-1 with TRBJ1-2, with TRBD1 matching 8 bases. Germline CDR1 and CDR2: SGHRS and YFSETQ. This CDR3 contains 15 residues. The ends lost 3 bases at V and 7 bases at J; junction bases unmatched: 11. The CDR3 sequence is CASSSGVTGVRGYTF. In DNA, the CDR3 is TGCGCCAGCAGCTCGGGAGTGACAGGGGTTCGTGGCTACACCTTC. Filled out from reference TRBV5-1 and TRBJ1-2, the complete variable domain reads KAGVTQTPRYLIKTRGQQVTLSCSPISGHRSVSWYQQTPGQGLQFLFEYFSETQRNKGNFPGRFSGRQFSNSRSEMNVSTLELGDSALYLCASSSGVTGVRGYTFGSGTRLTVV.

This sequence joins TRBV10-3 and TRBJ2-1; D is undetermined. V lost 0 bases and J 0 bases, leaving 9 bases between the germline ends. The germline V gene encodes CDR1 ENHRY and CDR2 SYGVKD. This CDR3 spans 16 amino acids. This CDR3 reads CAISESLPSSYNEQFF. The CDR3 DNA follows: TGTGCCATCAGTGAGTCGCTGCCGAGCTCCTACAATGAGCAGTTCTTC.

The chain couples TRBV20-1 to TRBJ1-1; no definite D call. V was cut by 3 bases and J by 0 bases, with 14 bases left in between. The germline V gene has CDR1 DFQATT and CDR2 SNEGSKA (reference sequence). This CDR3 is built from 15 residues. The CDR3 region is CSASPGGNLNTEAFF. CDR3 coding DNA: TGCAGTGCTAGCCCAGGTGGGAATTTGAACACTGAAGCTTTCTTT.

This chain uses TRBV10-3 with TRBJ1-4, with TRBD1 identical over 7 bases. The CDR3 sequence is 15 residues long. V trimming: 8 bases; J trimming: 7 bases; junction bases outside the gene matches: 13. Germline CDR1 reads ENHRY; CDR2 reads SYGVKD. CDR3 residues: CAIGEGAGIGEKLFF. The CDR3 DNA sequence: TGTGCCATCGGAGAGGGGGCAGGTATCGGTGAAAAACTGTTTTTT.

This chain's CDR3 is CSARRTLTGTEAFF. The CDR3 bases are TGCAGTGCTAGGCGTACACTTACGGGGACTGAAGCTTTCTTT. The V call is TRBV20-1, the J call TRBJ1-1; no reliable D call. Trimming shortened V by 3 bases and J by 5 bases, and 16 bases separated the two germline ends. Germline values: CDR1 DFQATT, CDR2 SNEGSKA (reference sequence). This CDR3 is 14 amino acids long.

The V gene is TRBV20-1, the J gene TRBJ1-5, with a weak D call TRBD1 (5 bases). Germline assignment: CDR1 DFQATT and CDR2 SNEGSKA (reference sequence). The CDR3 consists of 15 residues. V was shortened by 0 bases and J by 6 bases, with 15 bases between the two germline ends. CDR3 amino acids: CSAREGLAGRQPQHF. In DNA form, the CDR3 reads TGCAGTGCTAGAGAGGGGCTAGCAGGACGTCAGCCCCAGCATTTT.

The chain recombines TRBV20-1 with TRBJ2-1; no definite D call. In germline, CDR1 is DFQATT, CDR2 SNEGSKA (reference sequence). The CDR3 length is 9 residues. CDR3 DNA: TGCGAGGCTATGGATGAGCAGTTCTTC. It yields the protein CEAMDEQFF.

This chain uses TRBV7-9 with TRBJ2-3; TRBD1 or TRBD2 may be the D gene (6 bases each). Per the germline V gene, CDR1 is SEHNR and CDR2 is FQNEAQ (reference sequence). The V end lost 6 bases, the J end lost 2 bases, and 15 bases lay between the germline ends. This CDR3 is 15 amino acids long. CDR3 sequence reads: CASSPSRGLTDTQYF. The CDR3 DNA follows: TGTGCCAGCAGTCCCTCTCGGGGGCTCACAGATACGCAGTATTTT.

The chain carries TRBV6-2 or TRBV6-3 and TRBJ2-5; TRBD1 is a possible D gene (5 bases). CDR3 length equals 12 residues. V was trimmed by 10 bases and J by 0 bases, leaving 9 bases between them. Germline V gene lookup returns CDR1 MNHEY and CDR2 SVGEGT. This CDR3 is CANQTDQETQYF. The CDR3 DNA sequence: TGTGCCAACCAGACAGACCAAGAGACCCAGTACTTC.

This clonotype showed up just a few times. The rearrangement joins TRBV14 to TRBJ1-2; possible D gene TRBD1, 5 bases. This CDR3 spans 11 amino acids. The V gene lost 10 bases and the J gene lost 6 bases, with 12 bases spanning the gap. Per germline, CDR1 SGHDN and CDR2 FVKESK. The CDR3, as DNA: TGTGCCACCAAGCCAGGGAATGGCTACACCTTC. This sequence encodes CATKPGNGYTF.

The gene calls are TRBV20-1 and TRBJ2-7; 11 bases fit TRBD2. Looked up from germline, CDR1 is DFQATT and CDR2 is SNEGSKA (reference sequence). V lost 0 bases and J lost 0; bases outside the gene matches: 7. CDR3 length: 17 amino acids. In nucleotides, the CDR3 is TGCAGTGCTAGAGATCGGCTAGCGGGAGGCCCCTCCTACGAGCAGTACTTC. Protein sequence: CSARDRLAGGPSYEQYF.

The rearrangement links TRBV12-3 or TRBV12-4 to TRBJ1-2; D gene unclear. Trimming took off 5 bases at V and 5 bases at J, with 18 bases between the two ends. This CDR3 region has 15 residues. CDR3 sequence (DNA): TGTGCCAGCAGTCCAAATAAGGGTTTAAAATATGGCTACACCTTC. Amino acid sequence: CASSPNKGLKYGYTF.

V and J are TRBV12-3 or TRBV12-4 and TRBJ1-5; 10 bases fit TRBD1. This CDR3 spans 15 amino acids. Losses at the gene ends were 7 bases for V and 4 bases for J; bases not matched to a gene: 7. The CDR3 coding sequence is TGTGCCAGCAACCAGGACAGGGGGGGAAATCAGCCCCAGCATTTT. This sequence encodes CASNQDRGGNQPQHF.

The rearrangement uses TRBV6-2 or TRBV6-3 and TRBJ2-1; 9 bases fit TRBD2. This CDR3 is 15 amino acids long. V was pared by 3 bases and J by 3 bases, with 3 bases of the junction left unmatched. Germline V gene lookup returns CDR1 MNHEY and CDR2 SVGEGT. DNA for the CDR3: TGTGCCAGCAGTTATAGACTAGCGGTCTACAATGAGCAGTTCTTC. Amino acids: CASSYRLAVYNEQFF.

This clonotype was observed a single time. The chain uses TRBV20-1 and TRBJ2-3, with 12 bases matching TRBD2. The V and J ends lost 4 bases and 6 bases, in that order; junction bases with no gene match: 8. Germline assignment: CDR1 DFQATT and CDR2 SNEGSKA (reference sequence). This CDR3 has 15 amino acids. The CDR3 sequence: CSANKLAGGLDTQYF. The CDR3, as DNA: TGCAGTGCTAATAAACTAGCGGGAGGTTTGGATACGCAGTATTTT.